This T cell receptor beta chain appears in the sequencing data of a study of regulatory T cells in long-lasting Graves disease. Study in general: Antithyroid drug intake by newly diagnosed Graves' patients had lasted under 3 months.

The sample's time point: newly diagnosed GD, antithyroid drugs for less than 3 months. The TCR library was made from RNA extracted from PBMCs. Germline CDR1 reads SGDLS; CDR2 reads YYNGEE. The ends were cut back, 1 base at V and 0 bases at J, with 11 bases in the middle. CDR3 length: 16 residues. Study-level findings and limits: There was favoring of TRBV28, TRBJ1-2 and TRBJ2-5 in persistent disease.

This clonotype has a count of ten or more. Its target is not known. Relying on iRepertoire HTBI primers and Arm-PCR of CDR3 regions, the team built TCR beta libraries. MiXCR was run by TCRdb on the multiplex PCR reads, yielding one entry per CDR3 protein. The table has around 400,000 distinct CDR3 sequences, less than 20% seen once. This TCR was sampled from a female donor with Graves disease. The chain recombines TRBV9 with TRBJ2-1, with D possibly being TRBD1 (5 bases). Specimen: peripheral blood mononuclear cells (PBMCs), collected at new diagnosis, from a patient treated with antithyroid drugs. The CDR3 here is CASSVPRERSYNEQFF. Here the CDR3 DNA reads TGTGCCAGCAGCGTACCCAGGGAACGCTCCTACAATGAGCAGTTCTTC.